This T cell receptor beta chain emerged from a study of identical twins. Study conclusions and caveats: Low generation probability was overrepresented in out-of-frame alpha sequences shared by twins. For cord blood, abundant beta clonotypes had fewer insertions, unlike memory repertoires, which showed none. Twins showed weaker excess sharing in their beta out-of-frame sequences.

V lost 0 bases to trimming and J lost 7 bases, with 9 bases between them. The germline V gene encodes CDR1 SGHAT and CDR2 FQNNGV. The CDR3 spans 13 residues. In TCRdb, the 5' RACE reads were re-called with MiXCR into one record per CDR3 protein. The sample gives 1.5 million or so distinct CDR3 sequences, around 29% of which show up once; under 0.35% is in the top ten. All donors comprised healthy Caucasians. This clonotype was detected a few times. Its antigen is undetermined. Material for sequencing was cord blood. This sequence was found in a newborn girl in good health. The V gene is TRBV11-2, the J gene TRBJ1-1; D remains ambiguous. The CDR3 loop is CASSLDLRGEAFF. The CDR3 nucleotides read TGTGCCAGCAGCTTAGATCTCCGCGGTGAAGCTTTCTTT.